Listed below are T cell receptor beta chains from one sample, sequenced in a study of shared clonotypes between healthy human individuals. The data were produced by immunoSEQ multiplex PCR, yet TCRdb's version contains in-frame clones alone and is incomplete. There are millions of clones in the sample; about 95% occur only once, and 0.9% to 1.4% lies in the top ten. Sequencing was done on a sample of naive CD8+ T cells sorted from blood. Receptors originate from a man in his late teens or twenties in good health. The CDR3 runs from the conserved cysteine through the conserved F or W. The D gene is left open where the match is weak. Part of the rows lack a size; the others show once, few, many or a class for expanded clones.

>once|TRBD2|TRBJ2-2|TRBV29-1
TGCAGCGTTGATCCGGGAGCGGGGGGTCTCGCCGGGGAGCTGTTTTTT
CSVDPGAGGLAGELFF
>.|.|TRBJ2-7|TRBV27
TGTGCCAGCAGCTCAGCAACAGGGACCCTCTACGAGCAGTACTTC
CASSSATGTLYEQYF
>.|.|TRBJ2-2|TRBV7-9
TGTGCCAGCAGCTTAGTAGGAGGCAGGTCTAAGACCGGGGAGCTGTTTTTT
CASSLVGGRSKTGELFF
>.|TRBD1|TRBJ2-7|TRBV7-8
TGTGCCAGCAGCTTCGGGACAGGGGGAATGAACGAGCAGTACTTC
CASSFGTGGMNEQYF
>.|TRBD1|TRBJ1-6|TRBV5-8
TGTGCCAGCAGCTTGGGACAGGGTGGTTCACCCCTCCACTTT
CASSLGQGGSPLHF
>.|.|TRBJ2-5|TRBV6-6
TGTGCCAGCAGTTCAATCCGGGACACTAAAGAGACCCAGTACTTC
CASSSIRDTKETQYF
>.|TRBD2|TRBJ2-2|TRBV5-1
TGCGCCACCGGGGGGAAGAACACCGGGGAGCTGTTTTTT
CATGGKNTGELFF
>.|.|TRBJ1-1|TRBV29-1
TGCAGCGTTGAAACACCCGGGACGGGCCTTCTTAGTGAAGCTTTCTTT
CSVETPGTGLLSEAFF
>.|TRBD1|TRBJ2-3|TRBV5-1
TGCGCCAGCAGCTTGGAAGGGGGCATAACAGATACGCAGTATTTT
CASSLEGGITDTQYF
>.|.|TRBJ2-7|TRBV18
TGTGCCAGCTCACCAGCGCACTCCTACGAGCAGTACTTC
CASSPAHSYEQYF
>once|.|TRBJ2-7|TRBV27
TGTGCCAGCAGTTCCATGGACAGCTCCTACGAGCAGTACTTC
CASSSMDSSYEQYF
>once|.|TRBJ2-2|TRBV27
TGTGCCAGCAGTTTAGGCACCAACACCGGGGAGCTGTTTTTT
CASSLGTNTGELFF
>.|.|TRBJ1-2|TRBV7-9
TGTGCCAGCAGCTTAGACGGGGGGACAAAAGATGGCTACACCTTC
CASSLDGGTKDGYTF
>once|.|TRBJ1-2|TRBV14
TGTGCCAGCAGCCAAACATCTAACTATGGCTACACCTTC
CASSQTSNYGYTF
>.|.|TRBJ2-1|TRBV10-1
TGCGCCAGCAGTGAAGGTCCGCGGGACAATGAGCAGTTCTTC
CASSEGPRDNEQFF
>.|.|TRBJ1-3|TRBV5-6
TGTGCCAGCAGCGTTCTGAAGACGAAAACGAGCTCTGGAAACACCATATATTTT
CASSVLKTKTSSGNTIYF
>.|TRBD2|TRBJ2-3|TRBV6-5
TGTGCCAGCAGGCGGGAGGGACTAGCGGCAGATACGCAGTATTTT
CASRREGLAADTQYF
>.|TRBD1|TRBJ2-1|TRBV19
TGTGCCAGTAGTATCTGGACAGGGATGGCCAATGAGCAGTTCTTC
CASSIWTGMANEQFF
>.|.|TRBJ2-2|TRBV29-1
TGCAGCGTGAACACAGGAACCGGGGAGCTGTTTTTT
CSVNTGTGELFF
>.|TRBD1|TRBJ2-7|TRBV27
TGTGCCACCTTGACAGGGGGTGGAAGCGAGCAGTACTTC
CATLTGGGSEQYF
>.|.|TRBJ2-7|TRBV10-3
TGTGCCATCAGTGGAGAGGGGGGGGCGGAATACGAGCAGTACTTC
CAISGEGGAEYEQYF
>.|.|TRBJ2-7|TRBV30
TGTGCCTGGAGTGTCGGAGGGGGCTCCTACGAGCAGTACTTC
CAWSVGGGSYEQYF
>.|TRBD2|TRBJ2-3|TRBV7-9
TGTGCCAGCAGCCTCCCTTCTGGGCGGGAGATAGATACGCAGTATTTT
CASSLPSGREIDTQYF
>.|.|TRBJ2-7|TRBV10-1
TGCGTCAAGGATGGCCTTCTAGGCGAGCAGTACTTC
CVKDGLLGEQYF
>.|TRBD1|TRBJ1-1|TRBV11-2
TGTGCCAGCAGCTTAGTGGCAGGGGGCACTGAAGCTTTCTTT
CASSLVAGGTEAFF
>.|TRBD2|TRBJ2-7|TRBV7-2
TGTGCCAGCAGCTTAGAGCCGTTCCCCACGGGAGGTGAGCAGTACTTC
CASSLEPFPTGGEQYF
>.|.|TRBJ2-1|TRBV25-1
TGTGCCAGCAGTGGACAGGTTTCGGGCAGCGAGCAGTTCTTC
CASSGQVSGSEQFF
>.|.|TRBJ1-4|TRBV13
TGTGCCAGCAGCCACGGACGGGGGAATGAAAAACTGTTTTTT
CASSHGRGNEKLFF
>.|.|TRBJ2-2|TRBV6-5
TGTGCCAGCAGAGCCCTCCGGGGTTCCACCGGGGAGCTGTTTTTT
CASRALRGSTGELFF
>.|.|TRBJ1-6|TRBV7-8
TGTGCCAGCAGCCCCACGGGGACGGGGCTAAATTCACCCCTCCACTTT
CASSPTGTGLNSPLHF
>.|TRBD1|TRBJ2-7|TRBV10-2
TGCGCCAAAGGACAGGGTTTCTACGAGCAGTACTTC
CAKGQGFYEQYF
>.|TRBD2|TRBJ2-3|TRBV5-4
TGTGCCAGCAGCAGAGAGCGGGAACCTTACACAGATACGCAGTATTTT
CASSREREPYTDTQYF
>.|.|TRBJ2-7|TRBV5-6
TGTGCCAGCAGCCCTGAGGGGCAAAGTACGTGGGAGCAGTACTTC
CASSPEGQSTWEQYF
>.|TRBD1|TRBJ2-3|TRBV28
TGTGCCAGCAGTAGGACAGGGATGGCTGAGGGTACAGATACGCAGTATTTT
CASSRTGMAEGTDTQYF
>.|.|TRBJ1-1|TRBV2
TGTGCCAGCAGTGAAGCAGGGCGGGATAGGGGCACTGAAGCTTTCTTT
CASSEAGRDRGTEAFF
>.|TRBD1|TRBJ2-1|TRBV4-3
TGCGCCAGCAGCCAGGCAGGGGGATCCAATGAGCAGTTCTTC
CASSQAGGSNEQFF
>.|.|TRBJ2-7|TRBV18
TGTGCCAGCTCACCAGGGGCGGGATACGAGCAGTACTTC
CASSPGAGYEQYF
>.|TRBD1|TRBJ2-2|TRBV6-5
TGTGCCAGCAGTTCGACAGGGGGCACCGGGGAGCTGTTTTTT
CASSSTGGTGELFF
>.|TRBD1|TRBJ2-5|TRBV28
TGTGCCAGCAGTTTGTCCGGGACAGGCGTTCAAGAGACCCAGTACTTC
CASSLSGTGVQETQYF
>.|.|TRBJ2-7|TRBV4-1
TGCGCCAGCAGCTACAGGGAGGGGAAGGACGAGCAGTACTTC
CASSYREGKDEQYF
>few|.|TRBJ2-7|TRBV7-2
TGTGCCAGCAGCTACCTCCGGGCCTCCTACGAGCAGTACTTC
CASSYLRASYEQYF
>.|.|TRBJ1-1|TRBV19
TGTGCCAGTAGTTTTGTGGGCGCCGAAGCTTTCTTT
CASSFVGAEAFF
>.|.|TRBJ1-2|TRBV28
TGTGCCAGCAGTTGGCCAGGGAGGTATGGCTACACCTTC
CASSWPGRYGYTF
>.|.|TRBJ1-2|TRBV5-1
TGCGCCAGCAGCTTGTCAGTCGGGCGAGGAAACTATGGCTACACCTTC
CASSLSVGRGNYGYTF
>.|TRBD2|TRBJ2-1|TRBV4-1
TGCGCCAGCAGCCCCGAGGAGGGTCCCAGCGGGACGTTCTTC
CASSPEEGPSGTFF
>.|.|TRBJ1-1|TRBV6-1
TGTGCCAGCTCGCCAGGACGGATGAACACTGAAGCTTTCTTT
CASSPGRMNTEAFF
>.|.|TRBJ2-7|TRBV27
TGTGCCAGCAGTTTGAAGAGGGCCCGGCTGTACGAGCAGTACTTC
CASSLKRARLYEQYF
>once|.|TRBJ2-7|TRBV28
TGTGCCAGCAGTTCAGGAGCTTCCGAGCAGTACTTC
CASSSGASEQYF
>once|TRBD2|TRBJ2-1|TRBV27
TGTGCCAGCAGTCACCAGGGCCCGGGAGGTGGCAATGAGCAGTTCTTC
CASSHQGPGGGNEQFF
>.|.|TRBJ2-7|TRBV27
TGTGCCAGCAGCTCAGGGTACCCCGGGATAGAGCAGTACTTC
CASSSGYPGIEQYF
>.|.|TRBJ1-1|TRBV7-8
TGTGCCAGCAGCTTAGCTTGGGAGTCTGAAGCTTTCTTT
CASSLAWESEAFF
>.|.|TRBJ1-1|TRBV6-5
TGTGCCAGCACCACGGGGGGCCTAAAAGAAGCTTTCTTT
CASTTGGLKEAFF
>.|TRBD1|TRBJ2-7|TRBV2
TGTGCCAGCACCCTAATAGGACAGGACTCGTACGAGCAGTACTTC
CASTLIGQDSYEQYF
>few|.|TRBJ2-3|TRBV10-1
TGCGCCAGCAGTGATGGTAGCAGCACAGATACGCAGTATTTT
CASSDGSSTDTQYF
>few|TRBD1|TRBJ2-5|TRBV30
TGTGCCTGGAGTACCGGACAGGGGGCGGTAGAGACCCAGTACTTC
CAWSTGQGAVETQYF
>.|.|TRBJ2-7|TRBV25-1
TGTGCCAGCAGTGTAGGGCGGTCCTACGAGCAGTACTTC
CASSVGRSYEQYF